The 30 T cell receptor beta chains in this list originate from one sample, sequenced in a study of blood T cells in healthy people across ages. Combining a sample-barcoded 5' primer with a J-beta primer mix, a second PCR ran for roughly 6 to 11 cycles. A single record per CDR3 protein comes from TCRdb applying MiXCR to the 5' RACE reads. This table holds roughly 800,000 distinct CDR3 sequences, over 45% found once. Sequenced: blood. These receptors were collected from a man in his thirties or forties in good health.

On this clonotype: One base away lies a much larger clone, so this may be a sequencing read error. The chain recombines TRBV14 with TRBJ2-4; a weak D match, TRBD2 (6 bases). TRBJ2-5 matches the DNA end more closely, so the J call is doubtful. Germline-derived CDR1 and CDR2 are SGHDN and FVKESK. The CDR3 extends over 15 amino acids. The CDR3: CASSRDLRGVETQYF. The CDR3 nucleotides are TGTGCCAGCAGCCGAGATCTGCGGGGTGTAGAGACCCAGTACTTC.

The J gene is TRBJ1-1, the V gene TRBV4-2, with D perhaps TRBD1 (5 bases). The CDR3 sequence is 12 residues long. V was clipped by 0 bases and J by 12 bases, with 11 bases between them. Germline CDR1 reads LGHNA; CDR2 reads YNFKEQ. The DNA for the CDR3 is TGTGCCAGCAGCCAAGATGTTGGGACCTCTTTCTTT. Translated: CASSQDVGTSFF.

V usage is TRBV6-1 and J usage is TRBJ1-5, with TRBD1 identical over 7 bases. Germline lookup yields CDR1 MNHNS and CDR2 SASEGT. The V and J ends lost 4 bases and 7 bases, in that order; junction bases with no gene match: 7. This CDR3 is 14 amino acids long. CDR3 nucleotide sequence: TGTGCCAGCAGTGTTGTAGGGGGCGGCCAGCCCCAGCATTTT. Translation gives CASSVVGGGQPQHF.

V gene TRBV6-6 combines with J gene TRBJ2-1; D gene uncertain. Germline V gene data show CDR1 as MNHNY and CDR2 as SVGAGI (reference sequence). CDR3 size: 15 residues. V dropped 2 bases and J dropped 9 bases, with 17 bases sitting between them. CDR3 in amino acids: CASSYRAPPDGEQFF. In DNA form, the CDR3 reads TGTGCCAGCAGTTACAGGGCTCCTCCCGACGGTGAGCAGTTCTTC.

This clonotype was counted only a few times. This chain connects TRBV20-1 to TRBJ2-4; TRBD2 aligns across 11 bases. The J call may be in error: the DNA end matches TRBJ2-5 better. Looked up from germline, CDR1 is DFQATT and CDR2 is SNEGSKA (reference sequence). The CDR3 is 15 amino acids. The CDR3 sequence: CSAYLAGGTRETQYF. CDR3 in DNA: TGCAGTGCTTACCTAGCGGGAGGTACTCGAGAGACCCAGTACTTC.

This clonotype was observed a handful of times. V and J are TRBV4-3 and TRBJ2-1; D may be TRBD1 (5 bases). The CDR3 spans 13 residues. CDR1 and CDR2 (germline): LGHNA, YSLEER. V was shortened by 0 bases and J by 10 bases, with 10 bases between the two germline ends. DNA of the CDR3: TGCGCCAGCAGCCAAGATCGACAGAGGGAGCAGTTCTTC. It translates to CASSQDRQREQFF.

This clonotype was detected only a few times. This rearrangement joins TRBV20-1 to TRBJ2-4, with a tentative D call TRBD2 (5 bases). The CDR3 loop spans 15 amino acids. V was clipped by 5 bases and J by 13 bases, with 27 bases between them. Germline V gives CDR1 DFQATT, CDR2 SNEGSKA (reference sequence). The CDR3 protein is CSAPTNPGVFTEQYF. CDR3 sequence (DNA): TGCAGTGCTCCTACCAACCCCGGGGTTTTCACTGAGCAGTACTTC.

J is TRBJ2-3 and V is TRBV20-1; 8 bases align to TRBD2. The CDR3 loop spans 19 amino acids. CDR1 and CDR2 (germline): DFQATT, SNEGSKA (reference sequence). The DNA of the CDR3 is TGCAGGGTGGAACAGGGAGCGGGGGACCTGGACGTTTCCACAGATACGCAGTATTTT. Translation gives CRVEQGAGDLDVSTDTQYF.

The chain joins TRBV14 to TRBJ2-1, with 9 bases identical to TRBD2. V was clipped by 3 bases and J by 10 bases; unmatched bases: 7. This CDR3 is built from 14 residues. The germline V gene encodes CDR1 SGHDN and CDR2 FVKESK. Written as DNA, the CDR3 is TGTGCCAGCAGCCATGGGACTAGCCGACGCGAGCAGTTCTTC. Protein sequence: CASSHGTSRREQFF.

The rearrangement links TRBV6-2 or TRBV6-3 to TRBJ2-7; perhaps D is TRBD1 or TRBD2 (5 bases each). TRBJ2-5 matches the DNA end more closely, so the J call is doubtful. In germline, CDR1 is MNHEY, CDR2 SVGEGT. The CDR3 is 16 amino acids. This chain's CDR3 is CASSYRGSGRRQTQYF. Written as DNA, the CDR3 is TGTGCCAGCAGTTACCGAGGGTCGGGGCGGAGACAGACCCAGTACTTC.

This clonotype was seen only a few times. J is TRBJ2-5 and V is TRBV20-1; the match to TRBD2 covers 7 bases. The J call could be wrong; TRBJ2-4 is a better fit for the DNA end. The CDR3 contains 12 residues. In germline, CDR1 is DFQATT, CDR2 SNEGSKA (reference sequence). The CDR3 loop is CSARGGLNIQYF. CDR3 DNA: TGCAGTGCTAGGGGGGGGTTAAACATTCAGTACTTC.

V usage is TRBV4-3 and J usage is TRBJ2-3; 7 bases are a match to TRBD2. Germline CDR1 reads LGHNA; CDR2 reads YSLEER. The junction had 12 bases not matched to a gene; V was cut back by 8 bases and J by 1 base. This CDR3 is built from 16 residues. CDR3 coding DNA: TGCGCCAGCCAAGATAACCGGGAGGCGCGCACAGATACGCAGTATTTT. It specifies CASQDNREARTDTQYF.

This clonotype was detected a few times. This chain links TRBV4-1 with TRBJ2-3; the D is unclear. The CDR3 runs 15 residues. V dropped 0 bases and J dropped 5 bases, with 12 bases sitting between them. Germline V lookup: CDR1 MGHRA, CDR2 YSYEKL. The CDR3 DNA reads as TGCGCCAGCAGCCAAGATACTACCCCGCGAGATACGCAGTATTTT. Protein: CASSQDTTPRDTQYF.

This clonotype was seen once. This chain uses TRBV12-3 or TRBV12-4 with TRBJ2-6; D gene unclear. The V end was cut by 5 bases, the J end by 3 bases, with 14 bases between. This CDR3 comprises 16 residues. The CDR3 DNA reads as TGTGCCAGCAGTGCCCAACCAGGCTTTGGGGCCAACGTCCTGACTTTC. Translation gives CASSAQPGFGANVLTF.

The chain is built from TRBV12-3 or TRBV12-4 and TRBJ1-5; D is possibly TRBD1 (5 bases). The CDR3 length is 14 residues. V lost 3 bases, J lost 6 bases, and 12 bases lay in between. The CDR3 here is CASSFGGIGQPQHF. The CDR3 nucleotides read TGTGCCAGCAGTTTCGGGGGTATTGGTCAGCCCCAGCATTTT.

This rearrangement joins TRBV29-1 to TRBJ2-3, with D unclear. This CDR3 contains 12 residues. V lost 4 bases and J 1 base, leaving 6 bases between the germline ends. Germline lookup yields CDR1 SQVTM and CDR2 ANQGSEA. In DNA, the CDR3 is TGCAGCGTTGGCGAGGGCACAGATACGCAGTATTTT. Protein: CSVGEGTDTQYF.

Here the CDR3 reads CASSPSRDFFNEQFF. The CDR3 nucleotides are TGTGCCAGCAGTCCGTCCCGGGACTTTTTCAATGAGCAGTTCTTC. The V call is TRBV28, the J call TRBJ2-1; tentatively, D is TRBD2 (6 bases). Germline loops: CDR1 MDHEN, CDR2 SYDVKM. V gave up 5 bases and J gave up 6 bases, with 17 bases separating them. This CDR3 is 15 amino acids long.

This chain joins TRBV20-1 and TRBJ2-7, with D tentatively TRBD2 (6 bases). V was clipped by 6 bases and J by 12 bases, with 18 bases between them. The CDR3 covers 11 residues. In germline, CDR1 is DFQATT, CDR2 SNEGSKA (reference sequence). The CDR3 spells CSAKSGTLRYF. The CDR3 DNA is TGCAGTGCAAAATCCGGGACTTTGAGGTACTTC.

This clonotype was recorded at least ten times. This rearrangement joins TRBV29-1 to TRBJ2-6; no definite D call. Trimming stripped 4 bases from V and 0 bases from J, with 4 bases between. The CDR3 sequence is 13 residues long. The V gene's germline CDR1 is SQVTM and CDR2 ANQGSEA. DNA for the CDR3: TGCAGCGTTGTAATCTCTGGGGCCAACGTCCTGACTTTC. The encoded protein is CSVVISGANVLTF.

DNA of the CDR3: TGTGCCAGCTCACCTGACTCTGTTTACTACGAGCAGTACTTC. Protein: CASSPDSVYYEQYF. The chain joins TRBV18 to TRBJ2-7; D is undetermined. The CDR3 contains 14 residues. V lost 3 bases and J lost 3, with 12 bases in between. Per the germline V gene, CDR1 is KGHSH and CDR2 is LQKENI. Full variable domain (remainder filled in from reference TRBV18 and TRBJ2-7): NAGVMQNPRHLVRRRGQEARLRCSPMKGHSHVYWYRQLPEEGLKFMVYLQKENIIDESGMPKERFSAEFPKEGPSILRIQQVVRGDSAAYFCASSPDSVYYEQYFGPGTRLTVT.

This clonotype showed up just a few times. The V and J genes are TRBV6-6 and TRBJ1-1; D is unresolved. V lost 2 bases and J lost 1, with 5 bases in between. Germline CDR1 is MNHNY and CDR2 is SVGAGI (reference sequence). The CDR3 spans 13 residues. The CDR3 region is CASSYTRNTEAFF. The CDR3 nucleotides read TGTGCCAGCAGTTACACGCGGAACACTGAAGCTTTCTTT.

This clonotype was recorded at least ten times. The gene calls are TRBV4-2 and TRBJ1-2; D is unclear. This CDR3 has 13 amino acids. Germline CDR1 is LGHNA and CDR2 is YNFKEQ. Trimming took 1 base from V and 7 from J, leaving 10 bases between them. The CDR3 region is CASSQVMMGGYTF. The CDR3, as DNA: TGTGCCAGCAGCCAAGTAATGATGGGTGGCTACACCTTC.

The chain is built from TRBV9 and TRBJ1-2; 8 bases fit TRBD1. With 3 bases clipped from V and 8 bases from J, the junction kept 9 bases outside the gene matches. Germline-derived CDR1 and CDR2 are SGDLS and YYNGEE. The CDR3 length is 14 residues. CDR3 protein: CASSETGGAYGYTF. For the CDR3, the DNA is TGTGCCAGCAGCGAAACAGGGGGGGCGTACGGCTACACCTTC.

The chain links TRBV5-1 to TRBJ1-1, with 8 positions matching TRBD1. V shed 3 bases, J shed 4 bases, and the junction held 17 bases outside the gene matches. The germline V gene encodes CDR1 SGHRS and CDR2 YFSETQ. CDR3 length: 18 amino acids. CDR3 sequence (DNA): TGCGCCAGCAGCTGGGAAGGACAGGGAGGAATGGTAGGCACTGAAGCTTTCTTT. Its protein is CASSWEGQGGMVGTEAFF.

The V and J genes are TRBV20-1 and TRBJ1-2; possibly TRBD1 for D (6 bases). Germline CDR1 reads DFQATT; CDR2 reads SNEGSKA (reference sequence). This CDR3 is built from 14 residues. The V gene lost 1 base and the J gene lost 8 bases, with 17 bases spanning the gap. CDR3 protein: CSARAGVEGRGYTF. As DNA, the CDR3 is TGCAGTGCTAGAGCAGGGGTGGAGGGGCGCGGCTACACCTTC.

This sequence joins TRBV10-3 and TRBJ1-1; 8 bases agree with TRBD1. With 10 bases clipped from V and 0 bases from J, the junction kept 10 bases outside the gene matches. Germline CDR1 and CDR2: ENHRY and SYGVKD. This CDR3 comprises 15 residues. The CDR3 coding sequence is TGTGCCAGCCGTGGGACAGGCGACATGAACACTGAAGCTTTCTTT. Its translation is CASRGTGDMNTEAFF.

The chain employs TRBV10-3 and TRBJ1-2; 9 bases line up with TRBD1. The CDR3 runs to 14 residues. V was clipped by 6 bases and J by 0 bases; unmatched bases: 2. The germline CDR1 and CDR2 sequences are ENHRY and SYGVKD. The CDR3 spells CAIRRDRANYGYTF. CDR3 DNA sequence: TGTGCCATCAGACGGGACAGGGCTAACTATGGCTACACCTTC.

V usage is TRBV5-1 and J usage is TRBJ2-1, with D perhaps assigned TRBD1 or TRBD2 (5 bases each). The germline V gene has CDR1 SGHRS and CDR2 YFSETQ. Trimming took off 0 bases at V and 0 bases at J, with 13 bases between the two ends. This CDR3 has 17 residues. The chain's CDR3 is CASSLVGVKDSYNEQFF. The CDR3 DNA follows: TGCGCCAGCAGCTTGGTGGGGGTAAAAGACTCCTACAATGAGCAGTTCTTC.

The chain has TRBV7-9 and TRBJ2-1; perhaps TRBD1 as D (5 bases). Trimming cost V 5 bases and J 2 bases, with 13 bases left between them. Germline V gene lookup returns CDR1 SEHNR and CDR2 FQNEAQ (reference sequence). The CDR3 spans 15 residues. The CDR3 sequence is CASSPTPGTYNEQFF. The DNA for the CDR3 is TGTGCCAGCAGCCCCACTCCAGGGACCTACAATGAGCAGTTCTTC.

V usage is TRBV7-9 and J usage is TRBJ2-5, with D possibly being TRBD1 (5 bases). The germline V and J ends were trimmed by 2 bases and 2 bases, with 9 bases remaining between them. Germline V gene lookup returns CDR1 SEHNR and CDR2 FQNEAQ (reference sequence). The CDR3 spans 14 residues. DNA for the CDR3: TGTGCCAGCAGCTTACCAGGGCTACAAGAGACCCAGTACTTC. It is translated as CASSLPGLQETQYF.